Here is one T cell receptor beta chain with its context. The data were taken from a study of shared T cell receptors in the human thymus. Germline assignment: CDR1 MNHNS and CDR2 SASEGT. CDR3 size: 14 residues. The V end lost 5 bases, the J end lost 0 bases, and 11 bases lay between the germline ends. The table came from immunoSEQ multiplex PCR; TCRdb's copy has only in-frame clones and leaves some out. The sample includes hundreds of thousands of clones, more than 75% of them seen just once. These sequences were also reported in another study, on human thymus T cells. That paper states: Infants served as donors; they were healthy and Finnish and were having corrective surgery for congenital heart defects.

This sequence joins TRBV6-1 and TRBJ2-7; no clear D. The sequencing input was thymocytes. The clonotype originates from a boy less than two years old with a congenital heart defect. The CDR3 loop reads CASSSQVGSYEQYF. CDR3 coding DNA: TGTGCCAGCAGTTCCCAGGTGGGCTCCTACGAGCAGTACTTC.